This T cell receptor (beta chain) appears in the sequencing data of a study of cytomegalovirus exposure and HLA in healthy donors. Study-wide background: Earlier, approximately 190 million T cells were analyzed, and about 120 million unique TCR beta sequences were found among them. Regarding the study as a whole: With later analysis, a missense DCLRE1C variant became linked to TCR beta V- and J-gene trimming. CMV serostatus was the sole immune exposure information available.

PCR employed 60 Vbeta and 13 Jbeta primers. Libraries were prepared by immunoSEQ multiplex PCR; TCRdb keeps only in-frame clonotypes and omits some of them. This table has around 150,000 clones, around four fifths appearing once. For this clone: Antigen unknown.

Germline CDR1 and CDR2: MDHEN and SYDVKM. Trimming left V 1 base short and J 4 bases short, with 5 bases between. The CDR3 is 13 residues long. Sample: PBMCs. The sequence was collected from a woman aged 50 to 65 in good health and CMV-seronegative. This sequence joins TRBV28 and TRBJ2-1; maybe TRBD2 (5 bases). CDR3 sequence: CASSLSGYNEQFF. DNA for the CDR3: TGTGCCAGCAGTTTATCGGGATACAATGAGCAGTTCTTC.